The clone carrying this TCR beta chain appeared a single time. Cohorts were determined from participant-reported clinical history. The entry originates in a study of blood T cell repertoires in COVID-19. Whole-study context: Recovered Cohort 3 donors showed two negative PCRs, clearance, or symptom resolution. T cells, B-cell-depleted T cells, or PBMCs provided the cDNA or gDNA that served as material. From the United States, Italy and Spain came samples of acute and convalescent COVID-19.

The germline V gene encodes CDR1 SGHRS and CDR2 YFSETQ. Unmatched junction bases numbered 10, after V lost 4 bases and J lost 2 bases. This CDR3 region has 18 residues. The assay was immunoSEQ multiplex PCR, and TCRdb's table has in-frame clones only and misses some. The sample contains 150,000 to 200,000 clones, 79% of which appear only once. The sequence derives from a woman in her seventies in a cohort exposed to, infected with or recovered from COVID-19 (not recorded which). Material for sequencing was PBMCs or T cells enriched from blood (not recorded which). The chain is built from TRBV5-1 and TRBJ2-2; the match to TRBD2 covers 11 bases. CDR3 bases: TGCGCCAGCAGCCCCCGGACTAGCGGGCCAGCTAACACCGGGGAGCTGTTTTTT. This encodes CASSPRTSGPANTGELFF. The entire variable domain, with the rest obtained from reference TRBV5-1 and TRBJ2-2, is as follows: KAGVTQTPRYLIKTRGQQVTLSCSPISGHRSVSWYQQTPGQGLQFLFEYFSETQRNKGNFPGRFSGRQFSNSRSEMNVSTLELGDSALYLCASSPRTSGPANTGELFFGEGSRLTVL.